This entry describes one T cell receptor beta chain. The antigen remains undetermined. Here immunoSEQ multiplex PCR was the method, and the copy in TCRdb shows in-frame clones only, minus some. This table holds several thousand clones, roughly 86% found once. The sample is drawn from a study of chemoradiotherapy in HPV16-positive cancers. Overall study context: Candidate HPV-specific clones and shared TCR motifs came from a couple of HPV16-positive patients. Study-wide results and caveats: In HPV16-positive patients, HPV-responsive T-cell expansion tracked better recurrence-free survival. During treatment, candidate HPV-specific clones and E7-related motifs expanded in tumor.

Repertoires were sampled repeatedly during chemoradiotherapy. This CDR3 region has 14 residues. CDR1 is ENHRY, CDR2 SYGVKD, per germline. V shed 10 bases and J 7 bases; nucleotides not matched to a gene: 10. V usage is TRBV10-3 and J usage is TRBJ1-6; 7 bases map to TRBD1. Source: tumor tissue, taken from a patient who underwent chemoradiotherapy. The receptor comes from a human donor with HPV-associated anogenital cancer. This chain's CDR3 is CATRAGTANSPLHF. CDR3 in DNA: TGTGCCACAAGGGCCGGGACAGCCAATTCACCCCTCCACTTT.